This T cell receptor (beta chain) was observed in a study of blood T cell repertoires in COVID-19. Assay used: immunoSEQ multiplex PCR; TCRdb lists only in-frame clones, some missing. The sample includes 200,000 to 300,000 clones, approximately 90% of them seen just once. Clinical history reported by participants formed the basis on which cohorts were assigned. The J segment lost 8 bases and the V segment lost 3 bases, leaving 10 bases of the junction unmatched. The CDR3 loop spans 15 amino acids. Germline V gene sequence: CDR1 LGHNA, CDR2 YSLEER. Sequenced input: PBMCs or T cells enriched from blood (not recorded which). The chain recombines TRBV4-3 with TRBJ2-1, with 7 bases lining up with TRBD1. This receptor was obtained from a woman aged 30 to 39 who had recovered from COVID-19. The CDR3 coding sequence is TGCGCCAGCAGCCAGAACCACAGGGGATGGGATGAGCAGTTCTTC. Translated, it gives CASSQNHRGWDEQFF.